The 31 T cell receptor beta chains in this list originate from one sample, sequenced in a study of control samples from healthy donors and cancer patients. Some clones are missing from TCRdb's copy, which holds only in-frame ones; the method was immunoSEQ multiplex PCR. Of some 130,000 clones in the sample, about 92% were seen once. The sequenced material came from PBMCs. The receptors shown here come from a man in his fifties with head and neck cancer.

J is TRBJ1-5 and V is TRBV18; no definite D call. The CDR3 has 15 amino acids. Germline-derived CDR1 and CDR2 are KGHSH and LQKENI. Trimming left V 2 bases short and J 0 bases short, with 8 bases between. The CDR3 DNA reads TGTGCCAGCTCACCAGAACAACTTAGCAATCAGCCCCAGCATTTT. Residues: CASSPEQLSNQPQHF.

V usage is TRBV2 and J usage is TRBJ2-5; TRBD1 agrees at 7 bases. Trimming cost V 6 bases and J 5 bases; bases outside gene matches: 9. CDR1 and CDR2 from the germline V gene are SNHLY and FYNNEI. The CDR3 has 14 residues. CDR3 nucleotides: TGTGCCAGCAGGAGCGACAGGGATACGGAGACCCAGTACTTC. Its translation: CASRSDRDTETQYF.

The rearrangement links TRBV6-5 to TRBJ2-6; TRBD1 might be the D (5 bases). Germline CDR1 MNHEY, CDR2 SVGAGI. The V and J ends lost 2 bases and 0 bases respectively, with 5 bases between them. The CDR3 is 15 amino acids. CDR3 residues: CASSYGASGANVLTF. In nucleotides, the CDR3 is TGTGCCAGCAGTTACGGGGCCTCTGGGGCCAACGTCCTGACTTTC.

The chain links TRBV7-3 to TRBJ2-3, with D possibly matching TRBD2 (7 bases). V shed 2 bases and J shed 6 bases, with 15 bases lying between them. The CDR3 covers 15 residues. Germline-derived CDR1 and CDR2 are SGHTA and FQGTGA. CDR3 nucleotide sequence: TGTGCCAGCAGCTTAGTAGGGGGGGCCGCCGATACGCAGTATTTT. It yields the protein CASSLVGGAADTQYF.

The rearrangement joins TRBV2 to TRBJ1-1; D is ambiguous. The CDR3 contains 12 residues. V was trimmed by 8 bases and J by 3 bases, leaving 10 bases between them. CDR1 is SNHLY, CDR2 FYNNEI, per germline. CDR3 amino acids: CASGREDTEAFF. In nucleotides, the CDR3 is TGTGCCAGCGGGCGGGAGGACACTGAAGCTTTCTTT.

The V and J genes are TRBV29-1 and TRBJ2-3; D is unclear. This CDR3 region has 13 residues. V was clipped by 2 bases and J by 0 bases, with 6 bases between them. Germline V gene lookup returns CDR1 SQVTM and CDR2 ANQGSEA. The CDR3 coding sequence is TGCAGCGTTGAACGCGGTAGCACAGATACGCAGTATTTT. Translation: CSVERGSTDTQYF.

This rearrangement joins TRBV6-5 to TRBJ2-7; D ambiguous. Germline CDR1 and CDR2: MNHEY and SVGAGI. V was pared by 6 bases and J by 0 bases, with 12 bases between. The CDR3 contains 14 residues. CDR3 bases: TGTGCCAGCAGCTTAGAGCGAAACTCCTACGAGCAGTACTTC. Translating gives CASSLERNSYEQYF.

This clone was seen just once. The CDR3 here is CASSPPADTQYF. In nucleotides, the CDR3 is TGTGCCAGCAGCCCCCCCGCAGATACGCAGTATTTT. V and J are TRBV21-1 and TRBJ2-3; the table names TRBD2, a call not compared with the DNA. TRBV21-1 is an annotated pseudogene. The length of the CDR3 is 12 residues.

This clone came up once. V and J are TRBV3-1 (or the pseudogene TRBV3-2) and TRBJ1-1; 8 bases align to TRBD1. V gave up 2 bases and J gave up 6 bases; unmatched junction bases: 2. CDR3 length: 13 residues. Germline V gene lookup returns CDR1 LGHDT and CDR2 YNNKEL (reference sequence). The CDR3 nucleotides read TGTGCCAGCAGCCAATCGGACAGGGCTGAAGCTTTCTTT. It specifies CASSQSDRAEAFF.

The rearrangement uses TRBV12-3 or TRBV12-4 and TRBJ2-7, with TRBD2 matching over 7 bases. Trimming cost V 5 bases and J 6 bases; bases outside gene matches: 7. The CDR3 covers 13 residues. CDR3 protein: CASSPFSGGEQYF. In DNA, the CDR3 is TGTGCCAGCAGTCCCTTCTCGGGGGGCGAGCAGTACTTC.

The chain combines TRBV7-2 with TRBJ2-3; D gene unclear. This CDR3 region has 15 residues. Looked up from germline, CDR1 is SGHTA and CDR2 is FQGNSA. The V end lost 4 bases, the J end lost 2 bases, and 13 bases lay between the germline ends. The chain's CDR3 is CASSSRAQLTDTQYF. The CDR3 DNA reads as TGTGCCAGCAGCTCCCGAGCCCAACTCACAGATACGCAGTATTTT.

The J gene is TRBJ1-4, the V gene TRBV5-4; unclear D gene. This CDR3 is built from 16 residues. The germline V gene encodes CDR1 SGHNT and CDR2 YYREEE (reference sequence). Trimming took off 4 bases at V and 0 bases at J, with 13 bases between the two ends. The CDR3 reads CASSTGPTATNEKLFF. The CDR3 region has the DNA TGTGCCAGCAGCACCGGACCGACCGCAACTAATGAAAAACTGTTTTTT.

The rearrangement links TRBV7-9 to TRBJ1-1, with D perhaps matching TRBD1 (5 bases). Germline-derived CDR1 and CDR2 are SEHNR and FQNEAQ (reference sequence). The CDR3 extends over 14 amino acids. Trimming cost V 4 bases and J 4 bases, with 13 bases left between them. The CDR3 coding sequence is TGTGCCAGCAGCTATCGCGACAGAATCACTGAAGCTTTCTTT. Its protein product is CASSYRDRITEAFF.

The rearrangement links TRBV12-3 or TRBV12-4 to TRBJ1-2; D is ambiguous. This CDR3 has 13 residues. Trimming took 4 bases from V and 8 from J, leaving 14 bases between them. The CDR3 loop is CASSSEQWSGYTF. In DNA form, the CDR3 reads TGTGCCAGCAGTTCAGAACAGTGGAGCGGCTACACCTTC.

V gene TRBV10-2 combines with J gene TRBJ2-7, with 9 bases that match TRBD2. The CDR3 totals 15 residues. Per germline, CDR1 WSHSY and CDR2 SAAADI. V lost 2 bases, J lost 0 bases, and 2 bases stayed unmatched. CDR3 bases: TGCGCCAGCAGTGAGGCTAGCGGGGACTCCTACGAGCAGTACTTC. It codes for CASSEASGDSYEQYF.

The chain has TRBV6-2 or TRBV6-3 and TRBJ2-1, with TRBD2 matching 9 bases. From germline, CDR1 is MNHEY and CDR2 SVGEGT. V dropped 4 bases and J dropped 4; count of bases not matched to a gene: 8. There are 16 residues in the CDR3. The CDR3: CASSSHSGGPYNEQFF. The CDR3, as DNA: TGTGCCAGCAGTTCCCATAGCGGGGGCCCTTACAATGAGCAGTTCTTC.

This chain connects TRBV6-5 to TRBJ1-5, with TRBD1 identical over 9 bases. The V segment lost 6 bases and the J segment 7 bases; nucleotides outside the gene matches: 7. From germline, CDR1 is MNHEY and CDR2 SVGAGI. The CDR3 spans 14 residues. Written as DNA, the CDR3 is TGTGCCAGCAGCCCACAGGGGGCTGGGCAGCCCCAGCATTTT. Its translation is CASSPQGAGQPQHF.

This clone came up once. The rearrangement joins TRBV30 to TRBJ2-5; TRBD1 matches 9 bases. The CDR3 is made up of 14 amino acids. CDR1 GTSNPN and CDR2 SVGIG come from the germline V gene (reference sequence). V lost 4 bases to trimming and J lost 5 bases; unmatched junction nucleotides: 8. CDR3 nucleotides: TGTGCCTGGATTAATACAGGGGGCTCGGAGACCCAGTACTTC. Its translation: CAWINTGGSETQYF.

In nucleotides, the CDR3 is TGTGCCAGCAGTTACTCGCGGGGCAATCAGCCCCAGCATTTT. It encodes CASSYSRGNQPQHF. The chain carries TRBV6-5 and TRBJ1-5; no definite D call. The V end lost 0 bases, the J end lost 2 bases, and 5 bases lay between the germline ends. This CDR3 has 14 amino acids. Germline V gives CDR1 MNHEY, CDR2 SVGAGI.

This clone occurred once. This chain uses TRBV30 with TRBJ1-4; D is ambiguous. The CDR3 spans 20 residues. V was pared by 1 base and J by 5 bases, with 29 bases between. The germline V gene encodes CDR1 GTSNPN and CDR2 SVGIG (reference sequence). As DNA, the CDR3 is TGTGCCTGGAGTGCCCTCCCCCCTGACATCTGGGCTCAGTCAAATGAAAAACTGTTTTTT. Its translation: CAWSALPPDIWAQSNEKLFF. Looking up the rest from reference TRBV30 and TRBJ1-4 gives the full variable domain: SQTIHQWPATLVQPVGSPLSLECTVEGTSNPNLYWYRQAAGRGLQLLFYSVGIGQISSEVPQNLSASRPQDRQFILSSKKLLLSDSGFYLCAWSALPPDIWAQSNEKLFFGSGTQLSVL.

The CDR3 nucleotides are TGTGCCAGCACCCGACAGGGGGATTACACTGAAGCTTTCTTT. This sequence encodes CASTRQGDYTEAFF. This chain connects TRBV5-4 to TRBJ1-1; TRBD1 agrees at 9 bases. The germline V gene encodes CDR1 SGHNT and CDR2 YYREEE (reference sequence). CDR3 length: 14 residues. The junction had 6 bases not matched to a gene; V was cut back by 6 bases and J by 3 bases.

The rearrangement links TRBV23-1 to TRBJ2-3; TRBD1 might be the D (6 bases). TRBV23-1 counts as an open reading frame of uncertain function. The CDR3 is made up of 21 amino acids. V dropped 4 bases and J dropped 0 bases, with 29 bases sitting between them. The CDR3 protein is CASSLKIRATRDIQSTDTQYF. CDR3 nucleotides: TGCGCCAGCAGTCTAAAAATCCGCGCGACCCGGGACATTCAGAGCACAGATACGCAGTATTTT.

This clone was seen once. The chain is built from TRBV7-8 and TRBJ2-5; 15 bases match TRBD2. The ends lost 5 bases at V and 2 bases at J; junction bases unmatched: 9. Germline lookup yields CDR1 SGHVS and CDR2 FQNEAQ. This CDR3 spans 18 amino acids. CDR3 protein: CASSLGTSGGRQQETQYF. CDR3 bases: TGTGCCAGCAGCCTCGGGACTAGCGGGGGGCGCCAACAAGAGACCCAGTACTTC.

The chain joins TRBV2 to TRBJ1-1; 7 nucleotides match TRBD1. The CDR3 has 12 residues. In germline, CDR1 is SNHLY, CDR2 FYNNEI. V was clipped by 5 bases and J by 8 bases; unmatched bases: 5. CDR3 residues: CASSQGGIEAFF. DNA of the CDR3: TGTGCCAGCAGTCAGGGGGGTATAGAAGCTTTCTTT.

The V gene is TRBV7-3, the J gene TRBJ1-1; 7 nucleotides align to TRBD1. Germline V lookup: CDR1 SGHTA, CDR2 FQGTGA. V was clipped by 4 bases and J by 4 bases; unmatched bases: 3. The CDR3 consists of 13 residues. For the CDR3, the DNA is TGTGCCAGCAGCTCGACAGGGACCACTGAAGCTTTCTTT. Translation: CASSSTGTTEAFF.

The V call is TRBV5-1, the J call TRBJ1-4; D gene uncertain. V was clipped by 1 base and J by 8 bases, with 12 bases between them. CDR3 length equals 14 residues. Per germline, CDR1 SGHRS and CDR2 YFSETQ. In DNA, the CDR3 is TGCGCCAGCAGCTTGAGTACGGGTTACGAAAAACTGTTTTTT. Its translation is CASSLSTGYEKLFF.

The rearrangement joins TRBV29-1 to TRBJ1-4; possibly TRBD1 for D (6 bases). The length of the CDR3 is 14 residues. Germline V lookup: CDR1 SQVTM, CDR2 ANQGSEA. Trimming removed 4 bases from V and 3 bases from J, with 12 bases in between. CDR3 sequence (DNA): TGCAGCGTTGGTAGTAACAGGGCTAATGAAAAACTGTTTTTT. It specifies CSVGSNRANEKLFF.

V and J are TRBV7-9 and TRBJ2-7; TRBD1 is a possible D gene (5 bases). The CDR3 covers 13 residues. The V gene lost 7 bases and the J gene lost 0 bases, with 10 bases spanning the gap. CDR1 is SEHNR, CDR2 FQNEAQ, per germline (reference sequence). The DNA of the CDR3 is TGTGCCAGCAAGGGGCTAAGCTCCTACGAGCAGTACTTC. Amino acids: CASKGLSSYEQYF.

The chain is built from TRBV30 and TRBJ1-2; tentatively, D is TRBD1 (5 bases). Germline lookup yields CDR1 GTSNPN and CDR2 SVGIG (reference sequence). This CDR3 region has 15 residues. Trimming removed 5 bases from V and 2 bases from J, with 18 bases in between. The DNA of the CDR3 is TGTGCCTGGTTCTGGGCTGGGTGGGGGAACTATGGCTACACCTTC. This codes for CAWFWAGWGNYGYTF.

V and J are TRBV7-3 and TRBJ1-5; D unresolved. The CDR3 has 15 residues. CDR1 and CDR2 (germline): SGHTA, FQGTGA. Trimming stripped 6 bases from V and 3 bases from J, with 15 bases between. The DNA of the CDR3 is TGTGCCAGCAGTCAAGGAGGCCAGGTCAATCAGCCCCAGCATTTT. Translation: CASSQGGQVNQPQHF. Together with reference TRBV7-3 and TRBJ1-5, the CDR3 gives the full variable domain: GAGVSQTPSNKVTEKGKYVELRCDPISGHTALYWYRQSLGQGPEFLIYFQGTGAADDSGLPNDRFFAVRPEGSVSTLKIQRTERGDSAVYLCASSQGGQVNQPQHFGDGTRLSIL.

The rearrangement joins TRBV30 to TRBJ2-3; D not certain. This CDR3 is 11 amino acids long. Per germline, CDR1 GTSNPN and CDR2 SVGIG (reference sequence). Trimming removed 6 bases at V and 8 bases at J, with 12 bases between. CDR3: CACLMKATQYF. DNA of the CDR3: TGTGCCTGTCTTATGAAAGCTACGCAGTATTTT.